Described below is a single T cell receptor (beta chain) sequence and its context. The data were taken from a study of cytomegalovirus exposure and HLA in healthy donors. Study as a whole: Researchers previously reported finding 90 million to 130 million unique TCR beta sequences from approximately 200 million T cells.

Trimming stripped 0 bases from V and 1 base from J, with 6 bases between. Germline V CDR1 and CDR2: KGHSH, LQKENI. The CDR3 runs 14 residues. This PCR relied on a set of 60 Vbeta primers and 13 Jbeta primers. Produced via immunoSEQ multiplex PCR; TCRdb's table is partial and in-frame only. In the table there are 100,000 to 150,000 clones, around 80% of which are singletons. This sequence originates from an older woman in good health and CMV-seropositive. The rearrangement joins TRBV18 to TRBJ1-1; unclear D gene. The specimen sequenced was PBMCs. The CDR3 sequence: CASSPPSSNTEAFF. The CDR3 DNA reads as TGTGCCAGCTCACCACCGTCGTCGAACACTGAAGCTTTCTTT.